Listed here are 27 T cell receptor beta chains from one sample, sequenced in a study of T cell changes during pregnancy in multiple sclerosis. Here immunoSEQ multiplex PCR was the method, and the copy in TCRdb shows in-frame clones only, minus some. The sample lists around 30,000 clones; just over 90% were seen once. The source was CD8+ T cells from peripheral blood mononuclear cells, collected before pregnancy. The receptors come from a female donor with multiple sclerosis, enrolled in a pregnancy study.

This clone has a single count. The chain carries TRBV5-4 and TRBJ2-3; 7 nucleotides align to TRBD2. CDR1 SGHNT and CDR2 YYREEE come from the germline V gene (reference sequence). The V gene end was trimmed by 2 bases and the J gene end by 1 base; junction bases not matched to a gene: 4. The CDR3 sequence is 15 residues long. The DNA of the CDR3 is TGTGCCAGCAGCTTTAGTACTAGCGGCACAGATACGCAGTATTTT. It yields the protein CASSFSTSGTDTQYF. Combining the CDR3 with reference TRBV5-4 and TRBJ2-3 gives the whole variable domain ETGVTQSPTHLIKTRGQQVTLRCSSQSGHNTVSWYQQALGQGPQFIFQYYREEENGRGNFPPRFSGLQFPNYSSELNVNALELDDSALYLCASSFSTSGTDTQYFGPGTRLTVL.

This rearrangement joins TRBV19 to TRBJ2-6; 9 positions agree with TRBD1. Germline V gene data show CDR1 as LNHDA and CDR2 as SQIVND (reference sequence). CDR3 length: 18 residues. V shed 7 bases and J 0 bases; nucleotides not matched to a gene: 10. CDR3 protein: CASTSRDRVISGANVLTF. The CDR3 DNA reads as TGTGCCAGTACCTCCAGGGACAGGGTAATCTCTGGGGCCAACGTCCTGACTTTC.

V and J are TRBV4-1 and TRBJ2-5; weak D call: TRBD2 (6 bases). This CDR3 has 15 amino acids. V gave up 0 bases and J gave up 4 bases, with 12 bases separating them. The V gene's germline CDR1 is MGHRA and CDR2 YSYEKL. The chain's CDR3 is CASSQDAGPSETQYF. The CDR3 bases are TGCGCCAGCAGCCAAGATGCGGGACCGTCAGAGACCCAGTACTTC.

V gene TRBV4-2 combines with J gene TRBJ2-1; 10 bases match TRBD2. The CDR3 has 15 residues. CDR1 and CDR2 from the germline V gene are LGHNA and YNFKEQ. Trimming cost V 0 bases and J 9 bases; bases outside gene matches: 5. The DNA for the CDR3 is TGTGCCAGCAGCCAAGAGCTAGCGGGAGTCAGTGAGCAGTTCTTC. Its protein is CASSQELAGVSEQFF.

V and J are TRBV9 and TRBJ1-1; 8 bases agree with TRBD1. The V gene end was trimmed by 4 bases and the J gene end by 2 bases; junction bases not matched to a gene: 13. The CDR3 loop spans 17 amino acids. Germline V gives CDR1 SGDLS, CDR2 YYNGEE. The CDR3 nucleotides are TGTGCCAGCAGCACCCATCCTCGGACAGGGCGAAACACTGAAGCTTTCTTT. Translated, it gives CASSTHPRTGRNTEAFF.

The genes are TRBV27 and TRBJ2-3, with 7 bases lining up with TRBD1. The CDR3 runs to 15 residues. J was trimmed by 2 bases and V by 5 bases; bases with no gene match: 7. CDR1 MNHEY and CDR2 SMNVEV come from the germline V gene (reference sequence). The CDR3 loop reads CASSPGTVSTDTQYF. CDR3 bases: TGTGCCAGCAGTCCGGGGACAGTCTCCACAGATACGCAGTATTTT.

CDR3 nucleotides: TGCGCCAGCAGCCTCTCTGGGGGGGGAAATTACGAGCAGTACTTC. Its protein product is CASSLSGGGNYEQYF. The chain joins TRBV4-1 to TRBJ2-7, with 7 positions matching TRBD2. The CDR3 totals 15 residues. Germline loops: CDR1 MGHRA, CDR2 YSYEKL. The trim removed 4 bases at V and 4 bases at J, leaving 10 bases unmatched.

The chain is built from TRBV4-2 and TRBJ1-4, with 7 bases lining up with TRBD1. The germline CDR1 and CDR2 sequences are LGHNA and YNFKEQ. This CDR3 contains 15 residues. The V gene end was trimmed by 4 bases and the J gene end by 8 bases; junction bases not matched to a gene: 10. The CDR3: CASSPLTGAREKLFF. CDR3 nucleotides: TGTGCCAGCAGCCCACTCACAGGGGCTCGGGAAAAACTGTTTTTT.

V is TRBV7-3 and J is TRBJ2-1, with TRBD2 matching 11 bases. This CDR3 has 16 residues. Per germline, CDR1 SGHTA and CDR2 FQGTGA. V lost 2 bases, J lost 8 bases, and 8 bases stayed unmatched. The CDR3 DNA is TGTGCCAGCAGCTTACCAGAACTAGCGGGGGAAGATGAGCAGTTCTTC. Its protein is CASSLPELAGEDEQFF. The complete variable domain, with remaining parts taken from reference TRBV7-3 and TRBJ2-1, reads GAGVSQTPSNKVTEKGKYVELRCDPISGHTALYWYRQSLGQGPEFLIYFQGTGAADDSGLPNDRFFAVRPEGSVSTLKIQRTERGDSAVYLCASSLPELAGEDEQFFGPGTRLTVL.

The rearrangement uses TRBV5-4 and TRBJ2-1; D possibly corresponds to TRBD2 (6 bases). The CDR3 is made up of 15 amino acids. V lost 3 bases to trimming and J lost 5 bases, with 15 bases between them. The V gene's germline CDR1 is SGHNT and CDR2 YYREEE (reference sequence). The CDR3 DNA sequence: TGTGCCAGCAGCTGGGGACTCTCCGGCAACAATGAGCAGTTCTTC. It translates to CASSWGLSGNNEQFF.

This clone has a handful of counts. The chain joins TRBV5-4 to TRBJ2-7; D may be TRBD2 (5 bases). The CDR3 runs to 13 residues. Germline-derived CDR1 and CDR2 are SGHNT and YYREEE (reference sequence). The germline V and J ends were trimmed by 1 base and 5 bases, with 10 bases remaining between them. CDR3 loop: CASSLSGVDEQYF. CDR3 coding DNA: TGTGCCAGCAGCTTGTCCGGGGTCGACGAGCAGTACTTC.

CDR3 nucleotides: TGCGCCAGCAGTGGGACTAGCGGGCCCTCCTACGAGCAGTACTTC. Protein sequence: CASSGTSGPSYEQYF. The V gene is TRBV10-1, the J gene TRBJ2-7; TRBD2 agrees at 11 bases. The CDR3 runs to 15 residues. The ends lost 4 bases at V and 0 bases at J; junction bases unmatched: 2. Germline values: CDR1 WNHNN, CDR2 SYGVQD (reference sequence).

The genes are TRBV4-3 and TRBJ2-2; D possibly corresponds to TRBD1 (6 bases). The CDR3 is made up of 16 amino acids. Germline assignment: CDR1 LGHNA and CDR2 YSLEER. V gave up 1 base and J gave up 4 bases, with 13 bases separating them. In DNA, the CDR3 is TGCGCCAGCAGCCAAGGGATCAGCAGGGGCACCGGGGAGCTGTTTTTT. Translated: CASSQGISRGTGELFF.

The chain employs TRBV4-3 and TRBJ2-2; the match to TRBD2 covers 8 bases. There are 16 residues in the CDR3. The trim removed 3 bases at V and 4 bases at J, leaving 7 bases unmatched. Germline lookup yields CDR1 LGHNA and CDR2 YSLEER. The CDR3 DNA follows: TGCGCCAGCAGCCATCAGGCTCGGGGGGGCACCGGGGAGCTGTTTTTT. The encoded protein is CASSHQARGGTGELFF.

The chain combines TRBV6-6 with TRBJ2-3; 11 nucleotides align to TRBD2. V shed 5 bases and J 7 bases; nucleotides not matched to a gene: 8. This CDR3 has 15 amino acids. Germline CDR1 is MNHNY and CDR2 is SVGAGI (reference sequence). For the CDR3, the DNA is TGTGCCAGCAGTCCCCTAGCGGGGGGCTCGAATACGCAGTATTTT. Amino acids: CASSPLAGGSNTQYF.

The chain recombines TRBV5-1 with TRBJ2-7, with D perhaps matching TRBD1 (5 bases). The CDR3 covers 14 residues. Per the germline V gene, CDR1 is SGHRS and CDR2 is YFSETQ. Trimming removed 1 base from V and 5 bases from J, with 13 bases in between. As DNA, the CDR3 is TGCGCCAGCAGCTTGTTAGTGGGGCCGGACGAGCAGTACTTC. Its translation is CASSLLVGPDEQYF.

This clone was counted a few times. The rearrangement uses TRBV7-9 and TRBJ1-2; weak D call: TRBD1 (6 bases). Trimming cost V 4 bases and J 8 bases, with 8 bases left between them. The CDR3 length is 11 residues. The germline V gene encodes CDR1 SEHNR and CDR2 FQNEAQ (reference sequence). This CDR3 reads CASSWGQGYTF. CDR3 nucleotides: TGTGCCAGCAGCTGGGGGCAGGGCTACACCTTC.

The chain uses TRBV6-1 and TRBJ1-4; 7 bases are shared with TRBD1. Trimming at V came to 11 bases and at J to 4 bases, leaving 13 bases not matched to a gene. The CDR3 has 15 residues. Germline V gene sequence: CDR1 MNHNS, CDR2 SASEGT. CDR3 sequence: CALLGLGQFNEKLFF. The CDR3 nucleotides are TGTGCCCTCTTGGGGCTGGGACAGTTTAATGAAAAACTGTTTTTT.

The chain uses TRBV7-9 and TRBJ1-2; weak D call: TRBD1 (6 bases). The CDR3 is 13 residues long. Germline CDR1 and CDR2: SEHNR and FQNEAQ (reference sequence). The V gene lost 1 base and the J gene lost 6 bases, with 9 bases spanning the gap. The DNA for the CDR3 is TGTGCCAGCAGCTTAGAGGCAGGGGATGGCTACACCTTC. Amino acid sequence: CASSLEAGDGYTF.

The chain couples TRBV13 to TRBJ2-3, with 7 bases that match TRBD1. This CDR3 region has 17 residues. After removal of 0 bases from V and 5 bases from J, the junction contained 11 bases not matched to a gene. Per germline, CDR1 PRHDT and CDR2 FYEKMQ (reference sequence). The CDR3 here is CASSLGATGKVGDTQYF. CDR3 bases: TGTGCCAGCAGCTTAGGGGCGACAGGGAAGGTGGGAGATACGCAGTATTTT.

The chain carries TRBV4-3 and TRBJ2-4, with D perhaps TRBD2 (6 bases). Trimming removed 1 base at V and 7 bases at J, with 14 bases between. CDR1 is LGHNA, CDR2 YSLEER, per germline. The CDR3 has 15 amino acids. The CDR3 DNA sequence: TGCGCCAGCAGCCAAGTGCGGGGATCGAAGAACATTCAGTACTTC. This gives the protein CASSQVRGSKNIQYF.

The chain employs TRBV7-6 and TRBJ1-1; maybe TRBD1 (6 bases). Trimming pared 1 base from V and 10 bases from J, leaving 13 bases between. CDR1 and CDR2 from the germline V gene are SGHVS and FNYEAQ. CDR3 length: 13 residues. CDR3 coding DNA: TGTGCCAGCAGCTTAGAGGGGGAAGGGGTAGCTTTCTTT. Its translation is CASSLEGEGVAFF.

This rearrangement joins TRBV7-6 to TRBJ1-1, with 7 bases lining up with TRBD1. CDR1 SGHVS and CDR2 FNYEAQ come from the germline V gene. J was trimmed by 6 bases and V by 5 bases; bases with no gene match: 12. This CDR3 comprises 15 residues. CDR3 in DNA: TGTGCCAGCAGCCCTCAGACAGGGATGATCCCTGAAGCTTTCTTT. This gives the protein CASSPQTGMIPEAFF.

The J gene is TRBJ2-7, the V gene TRBV7-9; D remains ambiguous. Germline V CDR1 and CDR2: SEHNR, FQNEAQ (reference sequence). The CDR3 spans 11 residues. V was pared by 3 bases and J by 7 bases, with 7 bases between. The CDR3 bases are TGTGCCAGCAGCTTTAACGAGGAGCAGTACTTC. This sequence encodes CASSFNEEQYF. Full variable domain (rest looked up from reference TRBV7-9 and TRBJ2-7): DTGVSQNPRHKITKRGQNVTFRCDPISEHNRLYWYRQTLGQGPEFLTYFQNEAQLEKSRLLSDRFSAERPKGSFSTLEIQRTEQGDSAMYLCASSFNEEQYFGPGTRLTVT.

The chain carries TRBV15 and TRBJ1-2; TRBD1 is a possible D gene (6 bases). This CDR3 has 14 amino acids. The V gene's germline CDR1 is LNHNV and CDR2 YYDKDF (reference sequence). V lost 6 bases, J lost 4 bases, and 15 bases lay in between. CDR3: CATREGGDPYGYTF. CDR3 sequence (DNA): TGTGCCACCAGAGAGGGGGGGGATCCCTATGGCTACACCTTC.

V and J are TRBV9 and TRBJ2-3; tentative D call: TRBD1 (6 bases). Germline V gene sequence: CDR1 SGDLS, CDR2 YYNGEE. CDR3 size: 14 residues. The CDR3 DNA sequence: TGTACCCCGAGAGAGGGGGAGCACACAGATACGCAGTATTTT. It codes for CTPREGEHTDTQYF.

The chain links TRBV11-3 to TRBJ2-7, with no clear D. The CDR3 totals 13 residues. In germline, CDR1 is SGHNT, CDR2 YENEEA. Trimming cost V 0 bases and J 5 bases, with 8 bases left between them. CDR3 protein: CASSLDSVNEQYF. CDR3 coding DNA: TGTGCCAGCAGCTTAGATTCGGTGAACGAGCAGTACTTC. The whole variable domain, remainder taken from reference TRBV11-3 and TRBJ2-7, is EAGVVQSPRYKIIEKKQPVAFWCNPISGHNTLYWYLQNLGQGPELLIRYENEEAVDDSQLPKDRFSAERLKGVDSTLKIQPAELGDSAVYLCASSLDSVNEQYFGPGTRLTVT.